These T cell receptor beta chains were read from a single sample in a study of blood T cell repertoires in COVID-19. The assay was immunoSEQ multiplex PCR, and TCRdb's table has in-frame clones only and misses some. The sample holds fewer than 350,000 clones, 89% seen once. Sequencing input: peripheral blood. The receptors originated from a woman aged 55 to 70 with COVID-19, enrolled during active disease. The conserved cysteine and the conserved F or W are not part of the CDR3 here. Fields, in order: V gene, CDR3 length, clone size, CDR3 protein. Expanded clones get a size class; other rows say once, few or many, or leave the size out.

>TRBV27|11|.
ASSHTPYNEQF
>TRBV19|12|few
ASSTQGSEGGYT
>TRBV11-2|14|.
ASSSMVGRTRDEQF
>TRBV19|12|.
ASSIPGQAVGYT
>TRBV6-2/TRBV6-3|10|.
ASSSDYARQY
>TRBV19|13|.
ASTRAGQVGNTIY
>TRBV2|11|few
ANRDRPLPEQY
>TRBV12-5|16|.
ASGYGGTSTGKGDTQY
>TRBV28|13|.
ASRSSGTVAYEQY
>TRBV5-1|15|.
ASSLGSRTGGNTEAF
>TRBV10-3|10|.
AVGLSGNTIY
>TRBV6-2/TRBV6-3|12|.
ASSYGGGVYEQY
>TRBV3-1/TRBV3-2|13|.
ASSREGTGANVLT
>TRBV5-1|14|.
ASSSPRGTSTDTQY
>TRBV2|12|.
ASSPGRANYGYT
>TRBV5-1|11|.
ASSLELQETQY
>TRBV6-6|12|.
ASSRPGQTSGYT
>TRBV3-1/TRBV3-2|11|.
ASSPRRDQPQH
>TRBV5-5|12|few
ASSPAPRNTEAF
>TRBV5-6|13|.
ASRIGTGDSYEQY
>TRBV2|9|few
AGRVQETQY
>TRBV27|11|.
ASSLRGSYEQY
>TRBV6-6|11|.
ASSYEAPYEQY
>TRBV10-3|12|.
AIRGQGLNQPQH
>TRBV6-2/TRBV6-3|16|.
ASSYSGLAGPNTGELF
>TRBV19|12|.
ASSFTGKNYGYT
>TRBV15|12|once
ATSGQGGSTEAF
>TRBV13|15|.
ASSLGSPRLSGNTIY
>TRBV6-1|14|.
ASSAQLAGGLEGQY
>TRBV9|13|.
ASSVASGGAGELF
>TRBV20-1|9|.
SAGLNYGYT
>TRBV12-3/TRBV12-4|10|.
ASSLWSTEAF
>TRBV7-3|15|.
ASSSDSVVSGANVLT
>TRBV7-8|12|.
ASSPLNSNQPQH
>TRBV24-1|14|.
ATSDLTGGRNEKLF
>TRBV10-2|10|.
ASSERGYEQY
>TRBV19|13|once
ASSLRTALENTIY
>TRBV6-4|11|.
ASSRQITDTQY
>TRBV30|12|.
AWSVSTGVGGYT
>TRBV18|15|.
ASSPPKGVGSGNTIY
>TRBV6-5|12|.
ASTVGLAPDTQY